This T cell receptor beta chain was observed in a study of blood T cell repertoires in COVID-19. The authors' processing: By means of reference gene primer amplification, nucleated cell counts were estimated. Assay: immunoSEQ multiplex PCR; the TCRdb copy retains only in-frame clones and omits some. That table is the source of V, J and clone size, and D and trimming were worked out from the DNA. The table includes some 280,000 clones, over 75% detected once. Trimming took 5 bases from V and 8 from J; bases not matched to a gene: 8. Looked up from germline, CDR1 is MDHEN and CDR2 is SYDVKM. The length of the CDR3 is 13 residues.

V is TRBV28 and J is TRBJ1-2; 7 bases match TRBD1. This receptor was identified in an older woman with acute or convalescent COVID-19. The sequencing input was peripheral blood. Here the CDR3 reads CASSLDRARGYTF. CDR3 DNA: TGTGCCAGCAGTCTCGACAGGGCACGAGGCTACACCTTC.